This T cell receptor beta chain stems from a study of beta chain features in type 1 diabetes. Whole-study results and caveats: Moderate but significant shortening of TCRB CDR3s was recorded in all four CD4+ subsets from Type 1 diabetes patients. Amplification by PCR could prefer shorter templates, with the same effect in patients and controls. Lower insertion and higher deletion counts appeared at VDJ junctions in type 1 diabetes patients. The question of HLA type influencing TCRB rearrangement was one that remained unresolved here.

TCRB transcripts that were expressed got sequenced, as all of the isolated RNA had been reverse transcribed. The data were produced by immunoSEQ multiplex PCR, yet TCRdb's version contains in-frame clones alone and is incomplete. The profile shows about 40,000 clones, roughly 50% of them singletons. Turning to this clone: Its antigen is currently unknown.

This CDR3 contains 13 residues. The V end was cut by 6 bases, the J end by 1 base, with 9 bases between. The germline V gene encodes CDR1 MNHEY and CDR2 SMNVEV (reference sequence). V is TRBV27 and J is TRBJ1-1; D possibly corresponds to TRBD1 (5 bases). Sequencing was performed on central memory CD4+ T cells from blood. The sequence was obtained from a woman under 30 in good health. DNA for the CDR3: TGTGCCAGCAGACCCACAGGGAACACTGAAGCTTTCTTT. Protein sequence: CASRPTGNTEAFF.